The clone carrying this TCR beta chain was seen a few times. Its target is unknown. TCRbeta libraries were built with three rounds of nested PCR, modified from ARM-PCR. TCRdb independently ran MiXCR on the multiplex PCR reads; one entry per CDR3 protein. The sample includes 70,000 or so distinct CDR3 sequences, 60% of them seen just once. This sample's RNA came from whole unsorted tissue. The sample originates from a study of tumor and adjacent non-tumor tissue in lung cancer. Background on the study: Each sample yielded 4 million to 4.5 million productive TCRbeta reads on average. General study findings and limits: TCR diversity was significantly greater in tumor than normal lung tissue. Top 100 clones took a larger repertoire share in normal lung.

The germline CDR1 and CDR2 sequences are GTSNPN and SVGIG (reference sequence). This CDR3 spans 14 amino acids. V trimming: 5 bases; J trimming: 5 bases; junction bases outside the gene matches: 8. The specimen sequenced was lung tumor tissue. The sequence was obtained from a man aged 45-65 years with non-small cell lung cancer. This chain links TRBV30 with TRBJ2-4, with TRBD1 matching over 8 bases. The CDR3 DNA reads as TGTGCCTGGTCACGGCAGGGGGCCCAAAACATTCAGTACTTC. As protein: CAWSRQGAQNIQYF.